This T cell receptor (beta chain) emerged from a study of cytomegalovirus exposure and HLA in healthy donors (dated 2017 in TCRdb). About the investigation overall: An earlier analysis of several hundred of the donors reported approximately 270 Gb of sequence data and around 110 million unique TCR beta sequences from 150 million to 200 million T cells. An early release that covered around 590 HLA-typed donors contained around 300 gigabases of sequencing data and tens of millions of unique TCR sequences. The genetic ancestry cluster associated with self-reported Caucasian donors included 70% to 85% of the roughly 380 genotyped donors. The study was designed to test whether signatures of past pathogen exposure could be identified by cataloging public T cell receptors. Using immunosequencing, the study profiled T cell repertoires from fewer than 850 subjects and related those repertoires to cytomegalovirus serostatus. In addition to the first cohort of 650 to 800 subjects, a separate validation cohort of 120 different subjects was used. The study combined high-throughput TCR immunosequencing, statistical association of individual TCRs with disease status, and machine learning to predict cytomegalovirus infection status. In a later analysis, previously published TCR beta repertoires from some 640 donors were re-analyzed and high-resolution HLA genotyping was added so that TCR occurrence patterns could be studied. The later analysis used no new phenotypic data to find candidate immune exposures, relying instead on TCR beta sequences and their occurrence across donors. An earlier analysis of around 540 of the donors applied high-throughput TCR beta sequencing to assess whether each TCR beta V gene segment acted as functional or pseudogenic. Donor age, sex, ethnicity and CMV serostatus were compiled alongside the repertoire data. A later genetic analysis used genome-wide SNP genotypes for about three fifths of the 666 donors, treating that subset as a discovery cohort. All discovery cohort repertoires had been generated using a single sequencing platform. HLA typing covered class I and class II loci at four-digit resolution. The number of typed donors differed by locus: about 620-630 for A, B, C, DRB1 and DQB1; approximately 520 for DQA1; about 600 for DPA1; and approximately 450 for DPB1. About five DR-DQ haplotypes were treated as single units for association and clustering because of strong linkage in the cohort. On average, over 200,000 unique TCR beta nucleotide sequences were sequenced per donor among about 400 genotyped donors of the cohort, with around 19% of those sequences being non-productive. The research as a whole found: An association between a missense DCLRE1C variant and V-gene and J-gene trimming of TCR beta chains was found in a later genetic analysis and replicated in an independent cohort. Sequencing depth was assumed to be roughly uniform across donors in the presence/absence analyses, though that assumption may not hold. Most CMV-associated TCR beta chains appeared to be HLA-restricted in a later analysis, and the HLA associations seemed to be driven largely by CMV exposure. In the study, 164 TCR beta chains were listed as associated with cytomegalovirus. The cohort was sequenced for TCR beta chains only, and without alpha or paired-chain data the features that could be detected were limited. Because counts were too low, 15 or so rarely observed V segments, including chromosome 9 orphons, were excluded from the earlier analysis of several hundred of the donors. In a later analysis, HLA-associated TCR beta chains were found to be more clonally expanded and to have lower generation probabilities than equally common non-associated chains. A cluster of highly shared sequence variants was judged likely to represent a technical artifact of the sequencing pipeline. The classifier was reported to diagnose cytomegalovirus status with high specificity and sensitivity in both the original and validation cohorts. The 87-base-pair reads could not distinguish some IMGT-functional V segments, including TRBV6-2 and TRBV6-3, so those segments were excluded. A later analysis associated some 17,000 TCR beta sequences with specific HLA alleles at a false discovery rate of 0.05. Across donors, most TCR sequences were observed very rarely, whereas some public TCRs were present in many individuals. A few of the identified cytomegalovirus-associated TCR beta chains were confirmed in vitro to be specific for cytomegalovirus antigens. A later analysis reported that several top co-occurrence clusters appeared linked to parvovirus B19, influenza, CMV and Epstein-Barr virus. In a later genetic analysis, fewer N-insertions in productive TCRs were reported among donors in an Asian-associated ancestry cluster than the roughly 670-donor mean. HLA typing was unavailable for some donors at each locus, so association tests used only the typed subset. It was suggested by the authors that the approach could potentially be generalized to other disease states and immunological phenotypes. In an earlier analysis of about 600 of the donors, most TCR beta V segments appeared in productive rearrangements about 87% or about 30% of the time, broadly matching IMGT annotations. When HLA alleles, especially DR and DQ, strongly co-occurred, attributing TCR associations to individual alleles was difficult. A further reported finding was that TCR beta sequences accurately predicted the HLA-A and HLA-B alleles for most subjects in the first cohort. Immune exposure information for the cohort was limited to CMV serostatus. Linkage disequilibrium might explain the correlated functional status among segregating V segments, but an unknown experimental factor could not be ruled out. According to a later analysis, TCR association rates differed among HLA loci, with DRB1 alleles showing the most associated TCRs and HLA-C alleles showing the fewest.

The cohort was made up of 650 to 700 healthy bone marrow donors. At the time of sampling, all cohort members were nominally healthy, though unrecorded immune exposures were likely present. The donor was CMV seropositive and was included in the group of some 290 seropositive cohort members. Each donor provided a peripheral blood sample, and peripheral blood mononuclear cells were used for TCR beta sequencing. The Qiagen DNeasy Blood Extraction Kit was used to extract genomic DNA from the blood cell samples. The CDR3 runs 14 residues from the cysteine to the phenylalanine. The read is trimmed to its CDR3 DNA, 42 bases read in frame from base 1. CDR1 and CDR2 are read off the germline V gene as MNHNS and SASEGT. V trim: 6 bases; J trim: 4 bases; unmatched bases: 8. Libraries came from the immunoSEQ multiplex PCR assay. For the multiplex PCR, a mixture combining 60 forward primers for TCR Vbeta segments and 13 reverse primers for TCR Jbeta segments was used. A multiplex PCR assay on genomic DNA amplified the CDR3 region of rearranged TCR beta genes. On the Illumina HiSeq System, the amplified TCR beta libraries were sequenced as 87-base-pair reads. Per the authors' processing: In a later analysis, around 80 million unique TCR beta chains were counted across the roughly 670 repertoires, and about 9.9 million of these chains were shared by at least two donors. A nearest-neighbor algorithm error-corrected the raw reads and collapsed the reads into unique sequences, merging closely related sequences to remove PCR and sequencing errors. V, D and J gene segments were assigned by aligning CDR3 sequences to IMGT reference sequences. Each retained sequence needed at least a six-nucleotide match to both a V gene segment and a J gene segment. Rearrangements were called productive when the CDR3 lacked stop codons and stayed in frame with V and J; all others were non-productive. CDR3 was defined according to IMGT convention as the region running from the second conserved V-encoded cysteine to the conserved J-encoded phenylalanine. Sequences without an unambiguous match to a single V gene segment were excluded from the earlier analysis of 500 to 700 of the donors. In an earlier analysis of 587 of the donors, V segments were called functional above 56.7% productive rearrangements and were called segregating when the between-donor standard deviation exceeded 5%. A statistical classification framework was developed to diagnose cytomegalovirus status using the catalog of TCR beta chain sequences. In a later analysis, TCR nucleotide sequences were compared against IMGT/GENE-DB human TR gene sequences so that V and J genes could be assigned. In a later analysis, CDR3 sequences and most-parsimonious VDJ recombination scenarios were assigned using the TCRdist pipeline. A later analysis defined each TCR beta chain by its CDR3 amino acid sequence plus V-gene family, and excluded reads lacking a unique V-gene family. A later analysis removed 592 highly shared, low-generation-probability nucleotide sequences to deal with suspected cross-contamination and a sequencing artifact. In a later analysis, a clonal expansion index was calculated for each public chain from normalized within-repertoire ranks of inferred template counts. Generation probabilities in a later analysis came from a VDJ recombination model fitted to out-of-frame rearrangements, and those results were checked against IGoR. In a later analysis, TCR-TCR, TCR-HLA and TCR-CMV co-occurrence was scored with hypergeometric tests, and a repertoire-size bias correction was applied to TCR pairs. In a later analysis, false discovery rates were estimated by permuting HLA or CMV assignments 20 times. In a later analysis, co-occurring TCRs were grouped using DBSCAN, with TCRdist sequence similarity added in when clustering inside HLA-allele-positive subsets. Repertoires with fewer than 30,000 or more than 120,000 public chains, plus five repertoires with anomalous nucleotide sharing, were excluded from co-occurrence clustering. Held by TCRdb, this immuneACCESS table contains in-frame sequences only and omits some clones. Under half of the omission traces to an unresolved V gene where checked; the cause of the rest is unknown. V and J calls and clone size follow that table, whereas D and trimming were derived from the DNA. Recorded for this sample are over 150,000 clones; approximately 80% of them occurred a single time. Together, the top ten hold roughly 13% of the sample.

About this clone: Its cognate antigen has yet to be identified. No base quality information exists; no much larger clone differs at one position.

The TCR comes from a man aged 25 to 40 in good health and CMV-seropositive. The chain couples TRBV6-1 to TRBJ2-5; 7 nucleotides in the junction match TRBD1. What was sequenced was PBMCs. Read as DNA, the sequence is TGTGCCAGCAGGAGGGATGAGGGGGCAGAGACCCAGTACTTC. Translated, this gives CASRRDEGAETQYF.